The entry below describes one T cell receptor (beta chain). Assay used: immunoSEQ multiplex PCR; TCRdb lists only in-frame clones, some missing. The sample shows about 33,000 clones, approximately 90% of them seen only once. The data belong to a study of a mutant IDH1 vaccine in newly diagnosed glioma. For the study at large: Treatment recipients were approximately 62% male and around 40% female, and their mean age was roughly 40 years. Patients were pretreated with radiotherapy, temozolomide, or both, mostly both.

Time point: baseline, week 1 (first vaccination visit). The treatment is: pre-vaccination baseline after standard-of-care therapy. New WHO grade 3 or 4 astrocytomas that were IDH1-mutant and ATRX-lost had been found in donors. The CDR3 length is 14 residues. V lost 0 bases and J 2 bases, leaving 7 bases between the germline ends. Germline V gives CDR1 SNHLY, CDR2 FYNNEI. Sample: PBMCs, taken from a glioma patient treated with radiotherapy, temozolomide or both. This TCR derives from a woman in her thirties or forties with glioma. This chain joins TRBV2 and TRBJ1-2; D remains ambiguous. DNA of the CDR3: TGTGCCAGCAGTGAAGCCTCCGGAAACTATGGCTACACCTTC. It translates to CASSEASGNYGYTF. The full variable domain, completed using reference TRBV2 and TRBJ1-2, is EPEVTQTPSHQVTQMGQEVILRCVPISNHLYFYWYRQILGQKVEFLVSFYNNEISEKSEIFDDQFSVERPDGSNFTLKIRSTKLEDSAMYFCASSEASGNYGYTFGSGTRLTVV.